Each of the 14 T cell receptor beta chains below was sequenced from the same sample in a study of T cell changes during pregnancy in multiple sclerosis. Sequencing used immunoSEQ multiplex PCR; TCRdb keeps in-frame clones, though not all of them. The sample holds 90,000 or so clones; less than 95% are singletons and the top ten take 1.5% to 2%. The starting material was peripheral blood, obtained in the first trimester of pregnancy. These receptor sequences come from a female donor in good health, enrolled as a control in a pregnancy study.

The rearrangement uses TRBV29-1 and TRBJ1-3; D is unresolved. Trimming removed 5 bases at V and 3 bases at J, with 14 bases between. The CDR3 runs to 14 residues. Germline-derived CDR1 and CDR2 are SQVTM and ANQGSEA. The CDR3 protein is CSVTTGFIGNTIYF. The CDR3, as DNA: TGCAGCGTTACGACGGGGTTTATTGGAAACACCATATATTTT.

The chain links TRBV27 to TRBJ2-6; 8 nucleotides align to TRBD2. The CDR3 sequence is 18 residues long. V lost 5 bases to trimming and J lost 2 bases; unmatched junction nucleotides: 11. Germline-derived CDR1 and CDR2 are MNHEY and SMNVEV (reference sequence). For the CDR3, the DNA is TGTGCCAGCAGTACCCGGGCGGGGGGCACTGCTGGGGCCAACGTCCTGACTTTC. The encoded protein is CASSTRAGGTAGANVLTF.

The chain employs TRBV16 and TRBJ2-7; TRBD1 matches at 9 bases. This CDR3 region has 16 residues. V trimming: 0 bases; J trimming: 3 bases; junction bases outside the gene matches: 6. The germline CDR1 and CDR2 sequences are KGHSY and FQNENV. The CDR3 region is CASSQSKETGGYEQYF. The DNA of the CDR3 is TGTGCCAGCAGCCAATCGAAGGAGACAGGGGGCTACGAGCAGTACTTC.

The chain carries TRBV30 and TRBJ1-1; 11 bases line up with TRBD1. The V gene's germline CDR1 is GTSNPN and CDR2 SVGIG (reference sequence). The V segment lost 3 bases and the J segment 4 bases; nucleotides outside the gene matches: 7. The CDR3 contains 15 residues. This chain's CDR3 is CAWSGGQGGTTEAFF. The CDR3 DNA reads as TGTGCCTGGAGCGGGGGACAGGGGGGAACCACTGAAGCTTTCTTT.

The J gene is TRBJ1-4, the V gene TRBV4-3; 9 bases are shared with TRBD1. The CDR3 is 15 amino acids. The trim removed 3 bases at V and 8 bases at J, leaving 7 bases unmatched. Germline V gene lookup returns CDR1 LGHNA and CDR2 YSLEER. The CDR3 coding sequence is TGCGCCAGCAGCCAGGGGGACAGGGCAGGAGAAAAACTGTTTTTT. This encodes CASSQGDRAGEKLFF.

This chain joins TRBV30 and TRBJ1-1; tentative D call: TRBD1 (6 bases). CDR1 GTSNPN and CDR2 SVGIG come from the germline V gene (reference sequence). The CDR3 extends over 15 amino acids. The ends were cut back, 0 bases at V and 1 base at J, with 12 bases in the middle. CDR3: CAWSVTGQRNTEAFF. The CDR3 DNA follows: TGTGCCTGGAGTGTAACAGGACAGCGGAACACTGAAGCTTTCTTT.

The J gene is TRBJ2-2, the V gene TRBV4-2; TRBD2 agrees at 13 bases. The CDR3 runs 17 residues. Germline CDR1 LGHNA, CDR2 YNFKEQ. J lost 5 bases, V lost 6 bases, and 9 bases had no gene match. CDR3 nucleotide sequence: TGTGCCAGCAGAAAACTAGCGGGGGGGCCGTTAACCGGGGAGCTGTTTTTT. It yields the protein CASRKLAGGPLTGELFF.

The J gene is TRBJ2-7, the V gene TRBV11-3; the D gene is possibly TRBD2 (6 bases). This CDR3 is 11 amino acids long. V gave up 6 bases and J gave up 7 bases, with 10 bases separating them. Germline CDR1 reads SGHNT; CDR2 reads YENEEA. For the CDR3, the DNA is TGTGCCAGCAGAGGCGGAGGGGAGCAGTACTTC. Translated: CASRGGGEQYF.

The chain employs TRBV5-1 and TRBJ2-3; the match to TRBD2 covers 8 bases. The CDR3 spans 16 residues. Trimming took 0 bases from V and 7 from J; bases not matched to a gene: 10. In germline, CDR1 is SGHRS, CDR2 YFSETQ. The CDR3 DNA follows: TGCGCCAGCAGCTTGGGTGCGGGGGGCCAGGGAAATACGCAGTATTTT. It is translated as CASSLGAGGQGNTQYF.

This clone was recorded once. The rearrangement joins TRBV14 to TRBJ2-6; 7 bases align to TRBD1. The CDR3 loop spans 18 amino acids. Germline CDR1 is SGHDN and CDR2 is FVKESK. V shed 2 bases, J shed 1 base, and the junction held 8 bases outside the gene matches. CDR3 DNA: TGTGCCAGCAGCCAATTGCACAGGGGCCGTTCTGGGGCCAACGTCCTGACTTTC. Its protein product is CASSQLHRGRSGANVLTF.

The rearrangement uses TRBV20-1 and TRBJ2-5; no firm D call. Germline assignment: CDR1 DFQATT and CDR2 SNEGSKA (reference sequence). This CDR3 is 9 amino acids long. In DNA form, the CDR3 reads TGCAGGGCCCAAGAGACCCAGTACTTC. This encodes CRAQETQYF.

This clone was detected once. The chain couples TRBV11-2 to TRBJ2-1, with 15 positions matching TRBD2. Germline V gene sequence: CDR1 SGHAT, CDR2 FQNNGV. Trimming took 7 bases from V and 9 from J; bases not matched to a gene: 7. The CDR3 sequence is 15 residues long. The CDR3 bases are TGTGCCAGCATCAGGACTAGCGGGGGGGCGATTGAGCAGTTCTTC. Translation: CASIRTSGGAIEQFF.

This clone was found once. This chain joins TRBV15 and TRBJ2-7; maybe TRBD1 (6 bases). Germline V gene lookup returns CDR1 LNHNV and CDR2 YYDKDF (reference sequence). This CDR3 comprises 13 residues. V dropped 0 bases and J dropped 6 bases, with 9 bases sitting between them. CDR3 sequence: CATSRDFRGEQYF. CDR3 coding DNA: TGTGCCACCAGCAGAGATTTCAGGGGCGAGCAGTACTTC.

The chain carries TRBV5-1 and TRBJ2-6; D perhaps matches TRBD1 (6 bases). The CDR3 is made up of 15 amino acids. Between the trimmed V and J ends, which lost 9 bases and 3 bases, there was a span of 16 bases. From germline, CDR1 is SGHRS and CDR2 YFSETQ. CDR3 region: CATYAGVSGANVLTF. The CDR3 coding sequence is TGCGCCACCTATGCAGGGGTGAGTGGGGCCAACGTCCTGACTTTC.